The 25 T cell receptor beta chains listed next were all sequenced from one sample in a study of blood T cell repertoires in COVID-19. Sequenced by immunoSEQ multiplex PCR; TCRdb stores in-frame clones only, minus some. The sample carries roughly 200,000 clones, roughly 75% recorded once. What was sequenced was peripheral blood. The source of these receptors is a woman between 65 and 79 years old with acute or convalescent COVID-19.

The rearrangement joins TRBV28 to TRBJ2-3; the match to TRBD2 covers 8 bases. The CDR3 contains 16 residues. V trimming: 5 bases; J trimming: 6 bases; junction bases outside the gene matches: 13. Germline V CDR1 and CDR2: MDHEN, SYDVKM. The CDR3 coding sequence is TGTGCCAGCAGTCCGCCAGCGGGAGTGGAGTTGGATACGCAGTATTTT. Translating it yields CASSPPAGVELDTQYF. The full variable domain, rest sourced from reference TRBV28 and TRBJ2-3, is DVKVTQSSRYLVKRTGEKVFLECVQDMDHENMFWYRQDPGLGLRLIYFSYDVKMKEKGDIPEGYSVSREKKERFSLILESASTNQTSMYLCASSPPAGVELDTQYFGPGTRLTVL.

The V call is TRBV7-9, the J call TRBJ2-5; 12 nucleotides line up with TRBD1. CDR1 and CDR2 (germline): SEHNR, FQNEAQ (reference sequence). The CDR3 is made up of 15 amino acids. The V gene end was trimmed by 5 bases and the J gene end by 5 bases; junction bases not matched to a gene: 6. The CDR3 sequence: CASSAGTGGTETQYF. CDR3 in DNA: TGTGCCAGCAGCGCTGGGACAGGGGGCACGGAGACCCAGTACTTC.

This clone was picked up one time. V is TRBV5-1 and J is TRBJ2-2; D perhaps matches TRBD2 (6 bases). Germline V gene lookup returns CDR1 SGHRS and CDR2 YFSETQ. V was shortened by 4 bases and J by 5 bases, with 15 bases between the two germline ends. The CDR3 totals 15 residues. Written as DNA, the CDR3 is TGCGCCAGCAGCCTTAGCGGACCGGGGACCGGGGAGCTGTTTTTT. Protein sequence: CASSLSGPGTGELFF.

The gene calls are TRBV5-6 and TRBJ2-7; 7 bases align to TRBD1. From germline, CDR1 is SGHDT and CDR2 YYEEEE. There are 16 residues in the CDR3. V gave up 4 bases and J gave up 0 bases; unmatched junction bases: 10. The CDR3 sequence: CASSTQDRRSSYEQYF. The CDR3 DNA reads as TGTGCCAGCAGCACCCAGGACAGGAGGAGCTCCTACGAGCAGTACTTC.

This sequence joins TRBV7-9 and TRBJ2-1, with 12 bases matching TRBD2. The CDR3 is 15 amino acids. J lost 6 bases, V lost 5 bases, and 5 bases had no gene match. Looked up from germline, CDR1 is SEHNR and CDR2 is FQNEAQ (reference sequence). CDR3 coding DNA: TGTGCCAGCAGCCGGTGGACTAGCGGGGCCAATGAGCAGTTCTTC. Its protein product is CASSRWTSGANEQFF.

The CDR3 here is CASSQDLGHDEKLFF. CDR3 sequence (DNA): TGTGCCAGCAGCCAAGATTTGGGGCATGATGAAAAACTGTTTTTT. The rearrangement joins TRBV3-1 (or the pseudogene TRBV3-2) to TRBJ1-4; possibly TRBD1 for D (5 bases). CDR3 size: 15 residues. The germline V gene has CDR1 LGHDT and CDR2 YNNKEL (reference sequence). V was cut by 0 bases and J by 6 bases, with 11 bases left in between.

V usage is TRBV18 and J usage is TRBJ1-2, with TRBD1 matching over 7 bases. CDR3 length: 15 residues. Losses at the gene ends were 3 bases for V and 8 bases for J; bases not matched to a gene: 12. Germline CDR1 KGHSH, CDR2 LQKENI. DNA for the CDR3: TGTGCCAGCTCACCCGATAATACAGGGGAGAGAGGCTACACCTTC. Amino acids: CASSPDNTGERGYTF.

In this sample, this clone turned up a few times. V is TRBV5-1 and J is TRBJ2-1; D gene unclear. V gave up 0 bases and J gave up 5 bases, with 12 bases separating them. The CDR3 runs 15 residues. The germline V gene encodes CDR1 SGHRS and CDR2 YFSETQ. The CDR3 loop reads CASSLALALNNEQFF. The CDR3 coding sequence is TGCGCCAGCAGCTTGGCATTAGCTTTGAACAATGAGCAGTTCTTC.

The chain combines TRBV3-1 (or the pseudogene TRBV3-2) with TRBJ1-2; D perhaps matches TRBD1 (5 bases). Germline assignment: CDR1 LGHDT and CDR2 YNNKEL (reference sequence). Trimming removed 2 bases at V and 5 bases at J, with 15 bases between. This CDR3 comprises 15 residues. CDR3 amino acids: CASSQPRVRGYGYTF. CDR3 nucleotide sequence: TGTGCCAGCAGCCAACCCAGGGTTAGGGGTTATGGCTACACCTTC.

This chain connects TRBV30 to TRBJ2-3; 8 bases align to TRBD2. The CDR3 runs 14 residues. Germline assignment: CDR1 GTSNPN and CDR2 SVGIG (reference sequence). Trimming cost V 4 bases and J 3 bases; bases outside gene matches: 6. DNA for the CDR3: TGTGCCTGGACTGACGGGGGGGGAACAGATACGCAGTATTTT. Translated, it gives CAWTDGGGTDTQYF.

The chain couples TRBV28 to TRBJ1-1; 7 bases are shared with TRBD1. CDR1 is MDHEN and CDR2 is SYDVKM in the germline V gene. CDR3 length: 13 amino acids. V shed 3 bases and J 5 bases; nucleotides not matched to a gene: 3. CDR3 coding DNA: TGTGCCAGCAGTTTCGACAGGGAGACTGAAGCTTTCTTT. Translation gives CASSFDRETEAFF.

J is TRBJ2-2 and V is TRBV4-1; 7 positions match TRBD2. Per the germline V gene, CDR1 is MGHRA and CDR2 is YSYEKL. The CDR3 has 16 amino acids. With V trimmed by 0 bases and J by 5 bases, 6 bases remained unmatched. The CDR3, as DNA: TGCGCCAGCAGCCAAGAAAGCGGGACGGGTACCGGGGAGCTGTTTTTT. Its protein is CASSQESGTGTGELFF.

V usage is TRBV28 and J usage is TRBJ2-5; 7 bases align to TRBD1. Trimming took 7 bases from V and 2 from J; bases not matched to a gene: 4. The CDR3 sequence is 13 residues long. Per the germline V gene, CDR1 is MDHEN and CDR2 is SYDVKM. CDR3 loop: CASNRDRQETQYF. CDR3 bases: TGTGCCAGCAACCGGGACAGACAAGAGACCCAGTACTTC.

This chain connects TRBV19 to TRBJ2-2, with D possibly matching TRBD1 (5 bases). The germline V gene has CDR1 LNHDA and CDR2 SQIVND (reference sequence). V lost 3 bases and J lost 7, with 12 bases in between. The CDR3 extends over 14 amino acids. The CDR3 sequence is CASSIVRAGGELFF. CDR3 DNA sequence: TGTGCCAGTAGTATTGTCAGGGCAGGCGGGGAGCTGTTTTTT.

The chain carries TRBV21-1 and TRBJ2-7; the table assigns TRBD1, which was not confirmed against the DNA. TRBV21-1 is assigned pseudogene status. CDR3 length: 17 residues. The CDR3 nucleotides are TGTGCCAGCACCCGATCGACAGGGGGCGATAGCTCCTACGAGCAGTACTTC. This codes for CASTRSTGGDSSYEQYF.

The chain has TRBV5-4 and TRBJ1-2; 7 bases align to TRBD1. Germline loops: CDR1 SGHNT, CDR2 YYREEE (reference sequence). V dropped 3 bases and J dropped 5; count of bases not matched to a gene: 10. The CDR3 length is 15 residues. The DNA of the CDR3 is TGTGCCAGCAGCTGGGAGGAAGGGGGCAAGTATGGCTACACCTTC. Translating gives CASSWEEGGKYGYTF.

The chain joins TRBV5-1 to TRBJ2-3; maybe TRBD1 (6 bases). This CDR3 spans 14 amino acids. V lost 0 bases to trimming and J lost 8 bases, with 13 bases between them. Germline CDR1 reads SGHRS; CDR2 reads YFSETQ. The CDR3 DNA sequence: TGCGCCAGCAGCTTGGGGGACATAGTAGGTACGCAGTATTTT. It translates to CASSLGDIVGTQYF.

The chain is built from TRBV19 and TRBJ1-4; TRBD1 agrees at 7 bases. Germline CDR1 reads LNHDA; CDR2 reads SQIVND (reference sequence). V lost 4 bases, J lost 5 bases, and 10 bases stayed unmatched. The CDR3 has 16 residues. DNA for the CDR3: TGTGCCAGTAGTACCCCTCGACAGGGTGGGAATGAAAAACTGTTTTTT. Protein: CASSTPRQGGNEKLFF.

This clone was detected only a few times. The chain employs TRBV7-2 and TRBJ2-3; a possible D gene is TRBD1 (6 bases). Germline values: CDR1 SGHTA, CDR2 FQGNSA. Trimming took off 5 bases at V and 3 bases at J, with 12 bases between the two ends. The CDR3 is made up of 14 amino acids. The CDR3 sequence is CASSPWTVTDTQYF. CDR3 in DNA: TGTGCCAGCAGCCCCTGGACAGTGACAGATACGCAGTATTTT.

This chain joins TRBV20-1 and TRBJ1-6; TRBD1 matches at 9 bases. Germline V gene lookup returns CDR1 DFQATT and CDR2 SNEGSKA (reference sequence). The CDR3 has 15 residues. Unmatched junction bases numbered 6, after V lost 3 bases and J lost 6 bases. CDR3 sequence reads: CSASSPGQGNSPLHF. The CDR3 nucleotides are TGCAGTGCTAGTTCCCCGGGACAGGGTAATTCACCCCTCCACTTT.

The gene calls are TRBV9 and TRBJ2-1, with 9 bases lining up with TRBD1. The trim removed 4 bases at V and 4 bases at J, leaving 6 bases unmatched. The CDR3 loop spans 15 amino acids. Germline CDR1 is SGDLS and CDR2 is YYNGEE. CDR3 nucleotides: TGTGCCAGCAGCACGACCGGGACAGGGTACAATGAGCAGTTCTTC. Translated: CASSTTGTGYNEQFF.

This clone showed up just a few times. The rearrangement uses TRBV11-2 and TRBJ2-1; D remains ambiguous. The CDR3 extends over 13 amino acids. Germline CDR1 reads SGHAT; CDR2 reads FQNNGV. Trimming removed 1 base at V and 5 bases at J, with 6 bases between. CDR3 DNA: TGTGCCAGCAGCTTAGGTGTAAACAATGAGCAGTTCTTC. Its translation: CASSLGVNNEQFF. The variable domain in full, with the rest retrieved from reference TRBV11-2 and TRBJ2-1, is EAGVAQSPRYKIIEKRQSVAFWCNPISGHATLYWYQQILGQGPKLLIQFQNNGVVDDSQLPKDRFSAERLKGVDSTLKIQPAKLEDSAVYLCASSLGVNNEQFFGPGTRLTVL.

The chain combines TRBV5-6 with TRBJ1-2; 7 bases fit TRBD1. The CDR3 length is 16 residues. CDR1 is SGHDT, CDR2 YYEEEE, per germline. The V gene end was trimmed by 1 base and the J gene end by 0 bases; junction bases not matched to a gene: 6. The CDR3 reads CASSLIIQGANYGYTF. The CDR3 coding sequence is TGTGCCAGCAGCTTGATAATCCAGGGGGCTAACTATGGCTACACCTTC.

The V call is TRBV7-8, the J call TRBJ1-5, with a possible D match to TRBD1 (5 bases). Germline lookup yields CDR1 SGHVS and CDR2 FQNEAQ. With 5 bases removed from V and 4 bases from J, the gap between germline ends came to 12 bases. The CDR3 is 14 amino acids. The DNA for the CDR3 is TGTGCCAGCAGCCTCGACAGAAAGAATCAGCCCCAGCATTTT. It yields the protein CASSLDRKNQPQHF.

The CDR3 sequence: CASSQPRGTSGSNEQFF. CDR3 DNA: TGTGCCAGCAGCCAACCTAGAGGGACTAGCGGAAGCAATGAGCAGTTCTTC. The chain couples TRBV7-9 to TRBJ2-1; 11 bases align to TRBD2. Germline loops: CDR1 SEHNR, CDR2 FQNEAQ (reference sequence). Trimming took 5 bases from V and 6 from J; bases not matched to a gene: 12. This CDR3 has 17 amino acids.